This entry lists 31 T cell receptor beta chains sequenced from one sample in a study of blood T cell repertoires in COVID-19. Clones were sequenced by immunoSEQ multiplex PCR, and TCRdb holds only the in-frame ones, with some missing. The repertoire includes fewer than 250,000 clones, roughly 81% of them detected once, and approximately 8% sits in the top ten. The sequenced material came from peripheral blood. Receptor source: a woman aged 50 to 60 with active or convalescent COVID-19.

The chain's CDR3 is CASSHGLAGGPDTGELFF. The CDR3 DNA reads as TGCGCCAGCAGCCATGGACTAGCGGGAGGGCCGGACACCGGGGAGCTGTTTTTT. This chain joins TRBV4-1 and TRBJ2-2; TRBD2 agrees at 15 bases. The V and J ends lost 3 bases and 3 bases, in that order; junction bases with no gene match: 5. Germline CDR1 reads MGHRA; CDR2 reads YSYEKL. This CDR3 contains 18 residues.

This chain connects TRBV29-1 to TRBJ2-5; the D is unclear. This CDR3 has 14 residues. Trimming removed 4 bases at V and 4 bases at J, with 16 bases between. The V gene's germline CDR1 is SQVTM and CDR2 ANQGSEA. The CDR3 DNA is TGCAGCGTTGTTCACCTAACCTCAACAGAGACCCAGTACTTC. Protein product: CSVVHLTSTETQYF. The full variable domain, completed using reference TRBV29-1 and TRBJ2-5, is SAVISQKPSRDICQRGTSLTIQCQVDSQVTMMFWYRQQPGQSLTLIATANQGSEATYESGFVIDKFPISRPNLTFSTLTVSNMSPEDSSIYLCSVVHLTSTETQYFGPGTRLLVL.

The count of this clone is one. The chain uses TRBV24-1 and TRBJ2-1; 9 bases are a match to TRBD1. Germline loops: CDR1 KGHDR, CDR2 SFDVKD. This CDR3 spans 16 amino acids. V trimming: 2 bases; J trimming: 6 bases; junction bases outside the gene matches: 7. DNA for the CDR3: TGTGCCACCAGTGATTCTCGGACAGGGGCGCGCAATGAGCAGTTCTTC. Translating gives CATSDSRTGARNEQFF.

This sequence joins TRBV5-1 and TRBJ2-2; D is possibly TRBD2 (5 bases). The CDR3 sequence is 17 residues long. V was pared by 0 bases and J by 0 bases, with 12 bases between. The germline gives CDR1 SGHRS, CDR2 YFSETQ. CDR3 sequence (DNA): TGCGCCAGCAGCTTGGCCAAGTCGGGAACGAACACCGGGGAGCTGTTTTTT. Translating it yields CASSLAKSGTNTGELFF.

The chain couples TRBV7-2 to TRBJ1-2, with no clear D. This CDR3 contains 19 residues. V lost 1 base, J lost 1 base, and 22 bases lay in between. Germline assignment: CDR1 SGHTA and CDR2 FQGNSA. The CDR3 DNA reads as TGTGCCAGCAGCTTAGTTCTGTCGTGGGCTTCGTCCCTTAACTATGGCTACACCTTC. This encodes CASSLVLSWASSLNYGYTF.

J is TRBJ2-4 and V is TRBV14; TRBD1 agrees at 10 bases. Germline V CDR1 and CDR2: SGHDN, FVKESK. The V and J ends lost 4 bases and 4 bases, in that order; junction bases with no gene match: 7. This CDR3 comprises 16 residues. In DNA, the CDR3 is TGTGCCAGCAGCCGGAATAGGGGACAGGGGAAAAACATTCAGTACTTC. Translated, it gives CASSRNRGQGKNIQYF.

The genes are TRBV7-2 and TRBJ1-2; unclear D gene. This CDR3 region has 13 residues. V lost 4 bases, J lost 3 bases, and 9 bases lay in between. Germline CDR1 SGHTA, CDR2 FQGNSA. CDR3 bases: TGTGCCAGCAGCTCCGGACTGCACTATGGCTACACCTTC. Protein sequence: CASSSGLHYGYTF. Complete variable domain (other parts from reference TRBV7-2 and TRBJ1-2): GAGVSQSPSNKVTEKGKDVELRCDPISGHTALYWYRQSLGQGLEFLIYFQGNSAPDKSGLPSDRFSAERTGGSVSTLTIQRTQQEDSAVYLCASSSGLHYGYTFGSGTRLTVV.

The CDR3: CASSLGTGGTGELFF. CDR3 DNA sequence: TGCGCCAGCAGCCTCGGGACAGGGGGGACCGGGGAGCTGTTTTTT. This chain connects TRBV5-1 to TRBJ2-2, with 11 bases fitting TRBD1. Trimming at V came to 4 bases and at J to 5 bases, leaving 4 bases not matched to a gene. CDR1 is SGHRS, CDR2 YFSETQ, per germline. The CDR3 extends over 15 amino acids.

This chain joins TRBV24-1 and TRBJ2-3, with TRBD1 matching over 8 bases. Germline CDR1 is KGHDR and CDR2 is SFDVKD. This CDR3 is built from 15 residues. After removal of 4 bases from V and 1 base from J, the junction contained 3 bases not matched to a gene. The CDR3 sequence is CATSEPTGGTDTQYF. DNA of the CDR3: TGTGCCACCAGTGAACCGACAGGGGGCACAGATACGCAGTATTTT.

V gene TRBV5-1 combines with J gene TRBJ2-5; 10 bases match TRBD1. The V segment lost 7 bases and the J segment 4 bases; nucleotides outside the gene matches: 13. The CDR3 loop spans 16 amino acids. CDR1 is SGHRS, CDR2 YFSETQ, per germline. This CDR3 is CASSTGGAKPSETQYF. For the CDR3, the DNA is TGCGCCAGCTCGACAGGGGGCGCAAAACCTTCAGAGACCCAGTACTTC.

The V and J genes are TRBV27 and TRBJ1-6; D is uncertain. The germline V and J ends were trimmed by 5 bases and 0 bases, with 11 bases remaining between them. Germline V gives CDR1 MNHEY, CDR2 SMNVEV (reference sequence). The CDR3 runs 16 residues. Written as DNA, the CDR3 is TGTGCCAGCAGTCTAGACGGCAGCTCCTATAATTCACCCCTCCACTTT. Translated: CASSLDGSSYNSPLHF.

This chain connects TRBV9 to TRBJ2-1; tentative D call: TRBD2 (5 bases). This CDR3 region has 15 residues. Germline values: CDR1 SGDLS, CDR2 YYNGEE. Trimming left V 3 bases short and J 4 bases short, with 14 bases between. The CDR3 sequence is CASSGPGAVYNEQFF. As DNA, the CDR3 is TGTGCCAGCAGCGGCCCCGGAGCGGTTTACAATGAGCAGTTCTTC.

This chain links TRBV5-1 with TRBJ1-1; D remains unclear. This CDR3 is 14 amino acids long. V shed 1 base and J shed 0 bases, with 7 bases lying between them. Looked up from germline, CDR1 is SGHRS and CDR2 is YFSETQ. CDR3 nucleotide sequence: TGCGCCAGCAGCTTGACAGAGATGAACACTGAAGCTTTCTTT. Its protein is CASSLTEMNTEAFF.

The V gene is TRBV5-6, the J gene TRBJ1-2, with D possibly being TRBD1 (5 bases). In germline, CDR1 is SGHDT, CDR2 YYEEEE. This CDR3 spans 14 amino acids. Deletions cut 1 base from V and 4 bases from J, with 11 bases between. CDR3 residues: CASSLRQPRYGYTF. The CDR3 nucleotides read TGTGCCAGCAGCTTGCGACAGCCACGCTATGGCTACACCTTC.

This clone was recorded once. J is TRBJ1-2 and V is TRBV10-2; D not resolved. Germline V gene lookup returns CDR1 WSHSY and CDR2 SAAADI. This CDR3 is 14 amino acids long. V dropped 5 bases and J dropped 1 base, with 11 bases sitting between them. DNA of the CDR3: TGCGCCAGCAGTCCCGACGGACTTAACTATGGCTACACCTTC. Translated: CASSPDGLNYGYTF.

To note about this clone: A read error may produce the germline difference seen at one junction end. V and J are TRBV5-1 and TRBJ2-5; tentative D call: TRBD2 (6 bases). This CDR3 region has 15 residues. Germline loops: CDR1 SGHRS, CDR2 YFSETQ. The CDR3 region is CASSSVSGGEESQYF. CDR3 DNA sequence: TGCGCCAGCAGCTCCGTTAGCGGAGGGGAAGAGTCCCAGTACTTC.

V usage is TRBV6-1 and J usage is TRBJ1-2; TRBD1 matches at 9 bases. V was clipped by 3 bases and J by 4 bases; unmatched bases: 9. The CDR3 runs to 16 residues. From germline, CDR1 is MNHNS and CDR2 SASEGT. The CDR3 bases are TGTGCCAGCAGTGACCTCTGGGACAGGGCGATCTATGGCTACACCTTC. Translating gives CASSDLWDRAIYGYTF.

The chain recombines TRBV10-2 with TRBJ2-5, with a possible D match to TRBD2 (6 bases). Trimming took off 4 bases at V and 1 base at J, with 7 bases between the two ends. CDR3 size: 13 residues. Germline CDR1 reads WSHSY; CDR2 reads SAAADI. The CDR3 reads CASSGRVQETQYF. Here the CDR3 DNA reads TGCGCCAGCAGTGGGAGGGTCCAAGAGACCCAGTACTTC.

J is TRBJ1-1 and V is TRBV11-2, with 8 nucleotides matching TRBD1. The germline gives CDR1 SGHAT, CDR2 FQNNGV. The CDR3 sequence is 12 residues long. Unmatched junction bases numbered 1, after V lost 3 bases and J lost 7 bases. The CDR3 protein is CASSLDRDEAFF. The CDR3 DNA reads as TGTGCCAGCAGCTTGGACAGGGATGAAGCTTTCTTT. Full variable domain (outside the CDR3, taken from reference TRBV11-2 and TRBJ1-1): EAGVAQSPRYKIIEKRQSVAFWCNPISGHATLYWYQQILGQGPKLLIQFQNNGVVDDSQLPKDRFSAERLKGVDSTLKIQPAKLEDSAVYLCASSLDRDEAFFGQGTRLTVV.

Of note for this clone: This sample also contains other DNA sequences that code for the same CDR3. The rearrangement uses TRBV3-1 (or the pseudogene TRBV3-2) and TRBJ2-5, with TRBD2 matching over 9 bases. CDR3 size: 17 residues. V shed 0 bases and J 4 bases; nucleotides not matched to a gene: 9. CDR1 is LGHDT, CDR2 YNNKEL, per germline (reference sequence). The CDR3 reads CASSQDRLAGRGETQYF. DNA for the CDR3: TGTGCCAGCAGCCAAGATCGGCTAGCGGGACGGGGAGAGACCCAGTACTTC.

The sample holds one count of this clone. The chain is built from TRBV11-2 and TRBJ1-2, with 8 positions matching TRBD1. Per the germline V gene, CDR1 is SGHAT and CDR2 is FQNNGV. V lost 5 bases to trimming and J lost 5 bases; unmatched junction nucleotides: 7. The CDR3 loop spans 14 amino acids. The CDR3 reads CASSPTGTGYGYTF. The DNA for the CDR3 is TGTGCCAGCAGCCCCACCGGGACAGGTTATGGCTACACCTTC.

In DNA form, the CDR3 reads TGCGCCAGCAGCATCGGACAGGACCCTAACTATGGCTACACCTTC. Amino acids: CASSIGQDPNYGYTF. The chain combines TRBV5-1 with TRBJ1-2, with 7 nucleotides matching TRBD1. The CDR3 runs to 15 residues. Losses at the gene ends were 4 bases for V and 0 bases for J; bases not matched to a gene: 6. Germline loops: CDR1 SGHRS, CDR2 YFSETQ.

The CDR3 loop reads CAIRTGGPGELFF. CDR3 nucleotide sequence: TGTGCCATCAGGACAGGGGGCCCCGGGGAGCTGTTTTTT. The V call is TRBV10-3, the J call TRBJ2-2, with 10 bases identical to TRBD1. The germline V gene encodes CDR1 ENHRY and CDR2 SYGVKD. The V segment lost 6 bases and the J segment 6 bases; nucleotides outside the gene matches: 1. There are 13 residues in the CDR3.

The J gene is TRBJ2-3, the V gene TRBV10-3; 7 nucleotides match TRBD1. Trimming at V came to 4 bases and at J to 3 bases, leaving 13 bases not matched to a gene. The CDR3 sequence is 17 residues long. CDR1 ENHRY and CDR2 SYGVKD come from the germline V gene. The CDR3 is CAISGMRLTGSTDTQYF. The CDR3 DNA reads TGTGCCATCAGTGGGATGAGGTTGACAGGGTCGACAGATACGCAGTATTTT.

The chain carries TRBV5-1 and TRBJ1-5; D is uncertain. The CDR3 is made up of 14 amino acids. Per the germline V gene, CDR1 is SGHRS and CDR2 is YFSETQ. V lost 0 bases to trimming and J lost 6 bases, with 10 bases between them. The CDR3 protein is CASSLDGVGQPQHF. The DNA for the CDR3 is TGCGCCAGCAGCTTGGACGGGGTCGGTCAGCCCCAGCATTTT.

The J gene is TRBJ2-1, the V gene TRBV12-5; 7 bases map to TRBD2. Germline-derived CDR1 and CDR2 are LGHNT and FRNRAP. The J segment lost 12 bases and the V segment lost 5 bases, leaving 7 bases of the junction unmatched. CDR3 length: 12 amino acids. CDR3 region: CASGSREAWQFF. The DNA of the CDR3 is TGTGCTAGTGGTAGCCGGGAGGCCTGGCAGTTCTTC.

The chain links TRBV9 to TRBJ2-3, with D possibly matching TRBD2 (5 bases). Looked up from germline, CDR1 is SGDLS and CDR2 is YYNGEE. The CDR3 has 15 amino acids. V lost 4 bases to trimming and J lost 0 bases, with 12 bases between them. The CDR3 DNA follows: TGTGCCAGCAGCAGCCGGACTTCTAGCACAGATACGCAGTATTTT. It is translated as CASSSRTSSTDTQYF. Supplemented by reference TRBV9 and TRBJ2-3, the full variable domain reads DSGVTQTPKHLITATGQRVTLRCSPRSGDLSVYWYQQSLDQGLQFLIQYYNGEERAKGNILERFSAQQFPDLHSELNLSSLELGDSALYFCASSSRTSSTDTQYFGPGTRLTVL.

A word on this clone: Different DNA sequences within this sample yield the same CDR3. This chain links TRBV28 with TRBJ1-2; D unresolved. This CDR3 region has 13 residues. Trimming took 1 base from V and 4 from J, leaving 7 bases between them. Germline V lookup: CDR1 MDHEN, CDR2 SYDVKM. Here the CDR3 reads CASSLFGSYGYTF. The CDR3 DNA reads TGTGCCAGCAGTTTATTCGGGAGCTATGGCTACACCTTC.

This chain joins TRBV6-6 and TRBJ1-4; D is uncertain. CDR3 length: 13 residues. V lost 6 bases, J lost 6 bases, and 11 bases lay in between. The germline CDR1 and CDR2 sequences are MNHNY and SVGAGI (reference sequence). This chain's CDR3 is CASSLVADEKLFF. DNA of the CDR3: TGTGCCAGCAGCCTAGTGGCCGATGAAAAACTGTTTTTT.

The genes are TRBV6-5 and TRBJ1-3; tentatively, D is TRBD1 (5 bases). Trimming took off 5 bases at V and 3 bases at J, with 11 bases between the two ends. The CDR3 consists of 14 residues. Germline assignment: CDR1 MNHEY and CDR2 SVGAGI. The CDR3 DNA is TGTGCCAGCAGTACAGGCAGCAATGGAAACACCATATATTTT. It specifies CASSTGSNGNTIYF.

The chain recombines TRBV20-1 with TRBJ1-5; a weak D match, TRBD1 (6 bases). The germline gives CDR1 DFQATT, CDR2 SNEGSKA (reference sequence). The CDR3 has 16 residues. The germline V and J ends were trimmed by 3 bases and 4 bases, with 19 bases remaining between them. The CDR3 is CSASTLGTGRNQPQHF. The CDR3 coding sequence is TGCAGTGCTAGTACTTTAGGTACAGGGAGAAATCAGCCCCAGCATTTT.